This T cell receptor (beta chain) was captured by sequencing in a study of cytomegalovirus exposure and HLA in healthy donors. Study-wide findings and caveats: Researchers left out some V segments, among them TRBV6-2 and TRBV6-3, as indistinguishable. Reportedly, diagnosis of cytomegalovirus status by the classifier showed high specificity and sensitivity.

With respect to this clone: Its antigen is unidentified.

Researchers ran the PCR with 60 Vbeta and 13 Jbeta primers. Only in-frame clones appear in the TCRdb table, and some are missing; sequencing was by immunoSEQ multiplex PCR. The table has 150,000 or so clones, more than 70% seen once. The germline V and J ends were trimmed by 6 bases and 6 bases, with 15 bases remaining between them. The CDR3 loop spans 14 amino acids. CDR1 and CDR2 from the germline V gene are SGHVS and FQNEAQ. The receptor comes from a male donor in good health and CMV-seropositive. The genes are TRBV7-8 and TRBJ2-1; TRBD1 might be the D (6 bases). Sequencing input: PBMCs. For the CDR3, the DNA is TGTGCCAGCAGGTACAGGGAAAGGGGCAATGAGCAGTTCTTC. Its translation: CASRYRERGNEQFF.